This TCR beta chain was found in a study of CD8 T cells in Susac syndrome. With random hexamers, reverse transcription was performed on about 0.5 to 1 ug of RNA. A single record per CDR3 protein comes from TCRdb applying MiXCR to the immunoSEQ multiplex PCR reads. The table lists some 160,000 distinct CDR3 sequences, roughly 92% of them singletons. Germline lookup yields CDR1 LGHNA and CDR2 YNFKEQ. The CDR3 runs to 15 residues. After removal of 0 bases from V and 5 bases from J, the junction contained 6 bases not matched to a gene. The chain joins TRBV4-2 to TRBJ1-2, with 7 bases identical to TRBD1. The sequence came from a human donor with Susac syndrome. Sequencing was performed on CD4+ T cells from PBMCs. The CDR3 DNA is TGTGCCAGCAGCCAAGATGCCGACAGGGAATATGGCTACACCTTC. It translates to CASSQDADREYGYTF.